A single sample is the source of the 18 T cell receptor beta chains below, sequenced in a study of blood T cells in healthy people across ages. Alongside a J-beta primer mix, a sample-barcoded 5' primer served in a second PCR lasting about 7 to 12 cycles. TCRdb redid the calling of the 5' RACE reads with MiXCR, one entry per CDR3 protein. This table holds hundreds of thousands of distinct CDR3 sequences, roughly 50% found once. Input material: blood. These receptors were collected from a man aged 60 to 75 in good health.

This clonotype was detected a few times. In DNA form, the CDR3 reads TGTGCCAGCAGCAAACCACAAGGACTAGGGGCGGAGACCCAGTACTTC. This codes for CASSKPQGLGAETQYF. This chain uses TRBV21-1 with TRBJ2-5; no DNA check was done on the table's D call, TRBD2. TRBV21-1 counts as a pseudogene. The CDR3 covers 16 residues.

The rearrangement links TRBV5-6 to TRBJ2-1, with D possibly being TRBD1 (6 bases). Trimming removed 2 bases at V and 6 bases at J, with 15 bases between. Germline V gene lookup returns CDR1 SGHDT and CDR2 YYEEEE. The CDR3 length is 15 residues. In nucleotides, the CDR3 is TGTGCCAGCAGCTTAGGGACAACGATGGCCAATGAGCAGTTCTTC. It is translated as CASSLGTTMANEQFF.

The chain combines TRBV25-1 with TRBJ2-1; 9 bases line up with TRBD2. This CDR3 has 14 amino acids. The ends lost 8 bases at V and 8 bases at J; junction bases unmatched: 10. CDR1 and CDR2 from the germline V gene are MGHDK and SYGVNS. The CDR3 DNA reads TGTGCCAGCTCCGCGGGGGCTAGCGGGGATGAGCAGTTCTTC. Residues: CASSAGASGDEQFF.

This chain joins TRBV6-2 or TRBV6-3 and TRBJ2-3; 12 bases line up with TRBD2. CDR1 and CDR2 (germline): MNHEY, SVGEGT. The CDR3 covers 16 residues. Trimming at V came to 4 bases and at J to 3 bases, leaving 5 bases not matched to a gene. CDR3 in DNA: TGTGCCAGCAGTTCGATACTAGCGGGGGGTACAGATACGCAGTATTTT. It translates to CASSSILAGGTDTQYF.

The rearrangement links TRBV20-1 to TRBJ2-1, with 7 bases fitting TRBD1. The CDR3 length is 13 residues. The germline CDR1 and CDR2 sequences are DFQATT and SNEGSKA (reference sequence). The CDR3 nucleotides are TGCAACCCGTTTGGAACAGGGGCAAATGAGCAGTTCTTC. Translated: CNPFGTGANEQFF.

This rearrangement joins TRBV29-1 to TRBJ1-2; a weak D match, TRBD1 (5 bases). The CDR3 contains 13 residues. Deletions cut 6 bases from V and 6 bases from J, with 17 bases between. Germline assignment: CDR1 SQVTM and CDR2 ANQGSEA. The CDR3 DNA follows: TGCAGCGTCGAACAGGACGGAGACGATGGCTACACCTTC. Its protein product is CSVEQDGDDGYTF.

The sample holds many counts of this clonotype. This chain joins TRBV5-1 and TRBJ2-7, with 8 bases lining up with TRBD1. The CDR3 runs 17 residues. J was trimmed by 0 bases and V by 0 bases; bases with no gene match: 8. The germline CDR1 and CDR2 sequences are SGHRS and YFSETQ. CDR3: CASSLATTGGLSYEQYF. In DNA, the CDR3 is TGCGCCAGCAGCTTGGCCACTACAGGGGGACTCTCCTACGAGCAGTACTTC.

The rearrangement joins TRBV24-1 to TRBJ2-7, with 8 bases lining up with TRBD1. The J call may be faulty, since TRBJ2-5 better matches the DNA end. Germline V gene data show CDR1 as KGHDR and CDR2 as SFDVKD. The CDR3 has 15 residues. CDR3 nucleotides: TGTGCCACCAGTGATCCTCGGACAGGGAGTGAGACCCAGTACTTC. Protein product: CATSDPRTGSETQYF.

This clonotype was counted a single time. At one end, the junction sequence differs from germline, possibly due to a read error. V gene TRBV6-5 combines with J gene TRBJ2-3; TRBD1 matches at 9 bases. From germline, CDR1 is MNHEY and CDR2 SVGAGI. CDR3 length: 15 residues. CDR3: CASSVDRGYTDTRYF. The CDR3 DNA reads TGTGCCAGCAGTGTCGACAGGGGGTACACAGATACGCGGTATTTT.

The chain has TRBV4-1 and TRBJ2-3; D possibly uses TRBD1 or TRBD2 (5 bases each). The CDR3 is 14 amino acids. V was pared by 7 bases and J by 4 bases, with 15 bases between. From germline, CDR1 is MGHRA and CDR2 YSYEKL. CDR3 bases: TGCGCCAGCAACCGACTCGGGGCATCAGATACGCAGTATTTT. Translated, it gives CASNRLGASDTQYF.

The chain employs TRBV7-9 and TRBJ2-3, with D perhaps TRBD2 (6 bases). CDR3 length: 16 residues. Germline V gives CDR1 SEHNR, CDR2 FQNEAQ (reference sequence). Trimming took off 4 bases at V and 1 base at J, with 15 bases between the two ends. CDR3 in amino acids: CASSSLDWGGTDTQYF. The CDR3 DNA follows: TGTGCCAGCAGCTCCCTAGATTGGGGGGGCACAGATACGCAGTATTTT.

The rearrangement uses TRBV7-9 and TRBJ2-7; D unresolved. The last part of the DNA fits TRBJ2-5 better; the J call may be wrong. Germline values: CDR1 SEHNR, CDR2 FQNEAQ (reference sequence). The CDR3 extends over 13 amino acids. The CDR3 sequence is CASSPTAEETQYF. The CDR3 DNA reads as TGTGCCAGCAGCCCTACGGCGGAAGAGACCCAGTACTTC.

This clonotype has a count of ten or more. V and J are TRBV7-2 and TRBJ1-5; 9 bases align to TRBD1. The V gene end was trimmed by 4 bases and the J gene end by 6 bases; junction bases not matched to a gene: 1. The CDR3 is made up of 13 amino acids. Germline V gene data show CDR1 as SGHTA and CDR2 as FQGNSA. The CDR3 DNA is TGTGCCAGCAGCTGGGGACAGGGTCAGCCCCAGCATTTT. It codes for CASSWGQGQPQHF. Together with reference TRBV7-2 and TRBJ1-5, the CDR3 gives the full variable domain: GAGVSQSPSNKVTEKGKDVELRCDPISGHTALYWYRQSLGQGLEFLIYFQGNSAPDKSGLPSDRFSAERTGGSVSTLTIQRTQQEDSAVYLCASSWGQGQPQHFGDGTRLSIL.

V is TRBV5-1 and J is TRBJ1-1, with D uncertain. This CDR3 comprises 14 residues. Germline values: CDR1 SGHRS, CDR2 YFSETQ. The V and J ends lost 7 bases and 1 base respectively, with 14 bases between them. The DNA of the CDR3 is TGCGCCAGCGGAGTTGAACGGGCGAACACTGAAGCTTTCTTT. Protein product: CASGVERANTEAFF.

The rearrangement joins TRBV11-2 to TRBJ1-1, with D possibly being TRBD1 (5 bases). V was pared by 0 bases and J by 4 bases, with 9 bases between. Germline CDR1 SGHAT, CDR2 FQNNGV. The CDR3 is made up of 14 amino acids. DNA of the CDR3: TGTGCCAGCAGCTTAGAAGGTCAGGGCACTGAAGCTTTCTTT. It specifies CASSLEGQGTEAFF.

The sample holds many counts of this clonotype. The V gene is TRBV11-1, the J gene TRBJ2-6; D is unclear. The CDR3 is 13 amino acids. Germline values: CDR1 SGHAT, CDR2 FQDESV (reference sequence). Trimming removed 7 bases from V and 0 bases from J, with 4 bases in between. In nucleotides, the CDR3 is TGTGCCAGCACTTTCTCTGGGGCCAACGTCCTGACTTTC. Its translation: CASTFSGANVLTF.

The rearrangement links TRBV4-2 to TRBJ1-2; 11 bases match TRBD1. This CDR3 is 16 amino acids long. The V and J ends lost 1 base and 4 bases, in that order; junction bases with no gene match: 5. CDR1 LGHNA and CDR2 YNFKEQ come from the germline V gene. CDR3 coding DNA: TGTGCCAGCAGCCAAGCCGGACAGGGGGCTCCCTATGGCTACACCTTC. Translation gives CASSQAGQGAPYGYTF.

The chain employs TRBV3-1 and TRBJ1-4; 8 positions match TRBD1. CDR3 size: 16 residues. From germline, CDR1 is LGHDT and CDR2 YNNKEL (reference sequence). The ends lost 4 bases at V and 7 bases at J; junction bases unmatched: 11. CDR3 sequence reads: CASSRRRDRGTEKLFF. The CDR3, as DNA: TGTGCCAGCAGCCGTCGGCGTGACAGGGGAACTGAAAAACTGTTTTTT.